This T cell receptor beta chain is from a study of cytomegalovirus exposure and HLA in healthy donors. General study results and limits: Both high specificity and high sensitivity reportedly marked the classifier's diagnosis of cytomegalovirus status. In presence/absence analyses, roughly uniform sequencing depth across donors was assumed.

Germline loops: CDR1 MGHDK, CDR2 SYGVNS. CDR3 length: 15 amino acids. Trimming pared 2 bases from V and 4 bases from J, leaving 12 bases between. Turning to this clone: Its antigen remains unknown.

The PCR had 60 Vbeta and 13 Jbeta primers. Libraries were prepared by immunoSEQ multiplex PCR; TCRdb keeps only in-frame clonotypes and omits some of them. Its table lists some 110,000 clones. The receptor comes from a man between 40 and 49 years old in good health and CMV-seropositive. Sequenced material: PBMCs. The V call is TRBV25-1, the J call TRBJ2-1; D is unresolved. CDR3 in amino acids: CASSERITEYNEQFF. Written as DNA, the CDR3 is TGTGCCAGCAGTGAACGGATAACGGAGTACAATGAGCAGTTCTTC.